Listed below are T cell receptor beta chains from one sample, sequenced in a study of cytomegalovirus exposure and HLA in healthy donors. Assay used: immunoSEQ multiplex PCR; TCRdb lists only in-frame clones, some missing. The table records about 220,000 clones, 85% to 95% of them present only once. The sequenced sample was PBMCs. These receptors came from a woman between 18 and 29 years old in good health and CMV-seronegative. Each CDR3 is given with its conserved first and last residue. Expanded clones are given a class, and other clones once, few, many or no size at all.

J | V | size | CDR3
TRBJ2-1 | TRBV7-3 | NA | CASSLASGPYNEQFF
TRBJ1-5 | TRBV5-1 | NA | CASSSDRGGVRSNQPQHF
TRBJ2-1 | TRBV6-1 | NA | CASSAGLRRSTYNEQFF
TRBJ1-4 | TRBV5-6 | once | CASSFHPQGVATNEKLFF
TRBJ2-5 | TRBV7-9 | NA | CASSLGSTSGSSKTQYF
TRBJ2-7 | TRBV2 | NA | CASQLTQTGLGEQYF
TRBJ2-1 | TRBV5-6 | NA | CASLGLSDEQFF
TRBJ1-2 | TRBV18 | NA | CASSPIVLLSGQFIYGYTF
TRBJ1-2 | TRBV27 | NA | CASSSDRGYSYTF
TRBJ1-2 | TRBV28 | NA | CASSSLTGLGGYTF
TRBJ2-3 | TRBV7-9 | NA | CASSDIGTDTQYF
TRBJ2-7 | TRBV5-1 | NA | CASSPGTGDWDEQYF
TRBJ2-7 | TRBV15 | NA | CATSRDLAGGSHEQYF
TRBJ2-1 | TRBV7-3 | once | CASSRHRRTSGRTALGGNEQFF
TRBJ2-1 | TRBV30 | NA | CAWSVAGKPYNEQFF
TRBJ2-1 | TRBV6-1 | NA | CAIQEYNEQFF
TRBJ2-7 | TRBV27 | NA | CASASGSSPYEQYF
TRBJ2-7 | TRBV5-4 | NA | CASSRTGTGNGEQYF
TRBJ1-1 | TRBV19 | NA | CASETQGVNTEAFF
TRBJ1-2 | TRBV6-5 | NA | CASTVGIDYGYTF
TRBJ2-7 | TRBV7-8 | NA | CASSLVASGISYEQYF
TRBJ1-2 | TRBV30 | NA | CAWSLLDRGGYGYTF
TRBJ1-2 | TRBV5-1 | NA | CASSLGHATVVYGYTF
TRBJ2-3 | TRBV7-8 | NA | CASSARLADSTDTQYF